The next 20 T cell receptor beta chains were all read from a single sample in a study of shared clonotypes between healthy human individuals. The repertoire was sequenced with immunoSEQ multiplex PCR; TCRdb's copy has only in-frame clones and lacks some. This table has more than 600,000 clones, roughly 94% appearing once. The naive CD8 population came from CD45RO-negative cells selected for CCR7, without terminally differentiated effector memory CD45RA+ cells. Sequencing was carried out using naive CD8+ T cells sorted from blood. All receptors derive from a man aged 25 to 45 in good health.

The genes are TRBV7-8 and TRBJ2-5; tentative D call: TRBD1 (7 bases). CDR1 SGHVS and CDR2 FQNEAQ come from the germline V gene. This CDR3 contains 13 residues. V gave up 8 bases and J gave up 7 bases, with 17 bases separating them. CDR3 sequence reads: CASFGTEGGTQYF. CDR3 sequence (DNA): TGTGCCAGCTTCGGGACAGAGGGGGGGACCCAGTACTTC.

The rearrangement links TRBV7-6 to TRBJ2-2, with a possible D match to TRBD1 (6 bases). Looked up from germline, CDR1 is SGHVS and CDR2 is FNYEAQ. The CDR3 totals 14 residues. Trimming cost V 5 bases and J 4 bases, with 11 bases left between them. The CDR3 protein is CASSLTGPTGELFF. The CDR3 DNA follows: TGTGCCAGCAGCCTTACAGGGCCCACCGGGGAGCTGTTTTTT.

The chain uses TRBV11-2 and TRBJ2-1; D not certain. The CDR3 has 20 residues. Germline lookup yields CDR1 SGHAT and CDR2 FQNNGV. V shed 0 bases and J shed 1 base, with 22 bases lying between them. The CDR3 is CASSLDHPLTGHSSYNEQFF. The CDR3 DNA reads TGTGCCAGCAGCTTAGATCACCCCCTCACCGGTCACTCTTCCTACAATGAGCAGTTCTTC.

CDR3 nucleotide sequence: TGTGCCAGCAGTCCCGTAGATACCTACAATGAGCAGTTCTTC. Its translation: CASSPVDTYNEQFF. The chain couples TRBV6-1 to TRBJ2-1; D is undetermined. CDR3 length: 14 amino acids. The germline V and J ends were trimmed by 5 bases and 2 bases, with 10 bases remaining between them. The V gene's germline CDR1 is MNHNS and CDR2 SASEGT.

CDR3 DNA: TGTGCCAGCAGTGTGAGCAGGCAGGTCGGGTACACCGGGGAGCTGTTTTTT. This codes for CASSVSRQVGYTGELFF. The chain couples TRBV6-1 to TRBJ2-2; D unresolved. Trimming left V 4 bases short and J 3 bases short, with 18 bases between. CDR1 MNHNS and CDR2 SASEGT come from the germline V gene. This CDR3 has 17 amino acids.

This sequence joins TRBV13 and TRBJ2-1; the D gene is possibly TRBD1 (5 bases). This CDR3 region has 15 residues. The germline gives CDR1 PRHDT, CDR2 FYEKMQ (reference sequence). Trimming shortened V by 5 bases and J by 0 bases, and 11 bases separated the two germline ends. The CDR3, as DNA: TGTGCCAGCAGCGACGGCCAGGGCTCCTACAATGAGCAGTTCTTC. Residues: CASSDGQGSYNEQFF. The entire variable domain, with the rest obtained from reference TRBV13 and TRBJ2-1, is as follows: AAGVIQSPRHLIKEKRETATLKCYPIPRHDTVYWYQQGPGQDPQFLISFYEKMQSDKGSIPDRFSAQQFSDYHSELNMSSLELGDSALYFCASSDGQGSYNEQFFGPGTRLTVL.

J is TRBJ1-1 and V is TRBV11-3, with D uncertain. The CDR3 loop spans 13 amino acids. Trimming took 0 bases from V and 8 from J, leaving 10 bases between them. From germline, CDR1 is SGHNT and CDR2 YENEEA. The CDR3 spells CASSLDLNSEAFF. CDR3 DNA sequence: TGTGCCAGCAGCTTAGATCTTAACAGCGAAGCTTTCTTT.

The rearrangement links TRBV4-1 to TRBJ2-1; 11 bases map to TRBD2. Germline-derived CDR1 and CDR2 are MGHRA and YSYEKL. After removal of 0 bases from V and 5 bases from J, the junction contained 9 bases not matched to a gene. The CDR3 extends over 18 amino acids. The CDR3 loop reads CASSQEGPGLAGDNEQFF. The DNA of the CDR3 is TGCGCCAGCAGCCAAGAGGGACCCGGACTAGCGGGCGACAATGAGCAGTTCTTC.

The rearrangement links TRBV5-6 to TRBJ1-1, with TRBD1 as a possible D gene (6 bases). Looked up from germline, CDR1 is SGHDT and CDR2 is YYEEEE. The CDR3 is made up of 15 amino acids. V shed 5 bases and J shed 3 bases, with 17 bases lying between them. The CDR3: CASRVLQGDDTEAFF. The CDR3 DNA reads as TGTGCCAGCAGGGTCCTACAGGGTGACGACACTGAAGCTTTCTTT.

The chain recombines TRBV27 with TRBJ1-2; no firm D call. V lost 7 bases to trimming and J lost 5 bases, with 14 bases between them. The germline V gene has CDR1 MNHEY and CDR2 SMNVEV (reference sequence). The CDR3 has 13 amino acids. In DNA, the CDR3 is TGTGCCAGCAAAAACCCAAGACGGTATGGCTACACCTTC. It translates to CASKNPRRYGYTF.

This clone was detected a few times. The chain links TRBV5-4 to TRBJ2-2; D ambiguous. The V gene lost 1 base and the J gene lost 4 bases, with 2 bases spanning the gap. Germline V gives CDR1 SGHNT, CDR2 YYREEE (reference sequence). The CDR3 has 12 residues. CDR3 protein: CASSLITGELFF. CDR3 DNA sequence: TGTGCCAGCAGCTTGATCACCGGGGAGCTGTTTTTT.

V usage is TRBV6-5 and J usage is TRBJ2-7; possible D gene TRBD2, 6 bases. CDR3 size: 13 residues. Trimming stripped 6 bases from V and 6 bases from J, with 15 bases between. Germline V lookup: CDR1 MNHEY, CDR2 SVGAGI. DNA for the CDR3: TGTGCCAGCAGCCTCGCGGGAAAGGGCGAGCAGTACTTC. Translated, it gives CASSLAGKGEQYF.

The V gene is TRBV25-1, the J gene TRBJ1-2, with D uncertain. Trimming took 4 bases from V and 4 from J, leaving 10 bases between them. CDR3 length: 13 amino acids. Per the germline V gene, CDR1 is MGHDK and CDR2 is SYGVNS. In DNA form, the CDR3 reads TGTGCCAGCAGTGCGCGAGGACCCTATGGCTACACCTTC. The encoded protein is CASSARGPYGYTF.

V gene TRBV2 combines with J gene TRBJ1-1; the D is unclear. V was pared by 2 bases and J by 9 bases, with 4 bases between. This CDR3 region has 10 residues. The germline V gene has CDR1 SNHLY and CDR2 FYNNEI. The CDR3 reads CASSEQKAFF. CDR3 nucleotides: TGTGCCAGCAGTGAACAGAAAGCTTTCTTT.

This clone was seen more than once but under ten times. The chain uses TRBV13 and TRBJ1-2; no definite D call. This CDR3 comprises 13 residues. The germline CDR1 and CDR2 sequences are PRHDT and FYEKMQ (reference sequence). With 1 base removed from V and 6 bases from J, the gap between germline ends came to 9 bases. The CDR3 loop reads CASSLVPNDGYTF. The CDR3 coding sequence is TGTGCCAGCAGCTTAGTCCCCAACGATGGCTACACCTTC. The whole variable domain, filled in from reference TRBV13 and TRBJ1-2, reads AAGVIQSPRHLIKEKRETATLKCYPIPRHDTVYWYQQGPGQDPQFLISFYEKMQSDKGSIPDRFSAQQFSDYHSELNMSSLELGDSALYFCASSLVPNDGYTFGSGTRLTVV.

V is TRBV6-1 and J is TRBJ2-7; D is unclear. The length of the CDR3 is 12 residues. CDR1 and CDR2 from the germline V gene are MNHNS and SASEGT. V was cut by 7 bases and J by 3 bases, with 10 bases left in between. The CDR3 loop reads CASTVGIYEQYF. The CDR3 DNA is TGTGCCAGCACGGTAGGTATCTACGAGCAGTACTTC.

V gene TRBV11-2 combines with J gene TRBJ2-1; D not certain. Trimming shortened V by 4 bases and J by 0 bases, and 10 bases separated the two germline ends. This CDR3 is 15 amino acids long. CDR1 and CDR2 (germline): SGHAT, FQNNGV. CDR3 in DNA: TGTGCCAGCAGCTCCTCGGACCTCTCCTACAATGAGCAGTTCTTC. It encodes CASSSSDLSYNEQFF.

This clone was observed a single time. This specimen includes other DNA sequences encoding the same CDR3. The rearrangement joins TRBV27 to TRBJ2-7, with 11 bases matching TRBD2. With 5 bases clipped from V and 0 bases from J, the junction kept 3 bases outside the gene matches. Looked up from germline, CDR1 is MNHEY and CDR2 is SMNVEV (reference sequence). The CDR3 has 15 amino acids. The CDR3 region has the DNA TGTGCCAGCAGTCCCGGGACTAGCGGCTCCTACGAGCAGTACTTC. Translated, it gives CASSPGTSGSYEQYF.

CDR3 in amino acids: CAISGIGSTGELFF. The CDR3 region has the DNA TGTGCCATCAGTGGGATTGGGAGTACCGGGGAGCTGTTTTTT. This chain uses TRBV10-3 with TRBJ2-2; tentatively, D is TRBD2 (5 bases). This CDR3 region has 14 residues. Trimming left V 4 bases short and J 5 bases short, with 11 bases between. Germline loops: CDR1 ENHRY, CDR2 SYGVKD.

The V and J genes are TRBV27 and TRBJ2-7; D not certain. CDR1 and CDR2 (germline): MNHEY, SMNVEV (reference sequence). V was shortened by 2 bases and J by 0 bases, with 8 bases between the two germline ends. There are 14 residues in the CDR3. CDR3 protein: CASSLVADSYEQYF. As DNA, the CDR3 is TGTGCCAGCAGTTTAGTGGCCGACTCCTACGAGCAGTACTTC.